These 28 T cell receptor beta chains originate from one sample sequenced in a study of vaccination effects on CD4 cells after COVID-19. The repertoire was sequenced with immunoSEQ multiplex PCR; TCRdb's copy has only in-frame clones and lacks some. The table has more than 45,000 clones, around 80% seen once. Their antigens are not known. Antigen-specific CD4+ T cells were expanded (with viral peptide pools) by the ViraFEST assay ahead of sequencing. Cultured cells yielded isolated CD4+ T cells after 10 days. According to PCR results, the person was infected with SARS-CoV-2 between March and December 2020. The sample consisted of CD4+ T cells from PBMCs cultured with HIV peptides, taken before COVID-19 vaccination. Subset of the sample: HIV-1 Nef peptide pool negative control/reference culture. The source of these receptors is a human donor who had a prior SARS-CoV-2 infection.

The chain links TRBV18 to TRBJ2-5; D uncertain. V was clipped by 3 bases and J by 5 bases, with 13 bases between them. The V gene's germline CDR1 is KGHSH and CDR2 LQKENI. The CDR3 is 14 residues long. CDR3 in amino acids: CASSPGSDRETQYF. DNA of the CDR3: TGTGCCAGCTCACCCGGGTCCGACCGGGAGACCCAGTACTTC.

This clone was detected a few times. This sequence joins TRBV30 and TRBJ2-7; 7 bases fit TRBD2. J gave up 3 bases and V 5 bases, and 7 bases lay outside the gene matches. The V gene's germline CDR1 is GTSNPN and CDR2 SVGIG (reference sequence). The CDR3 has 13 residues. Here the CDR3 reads CAWGEGQGYEQYF. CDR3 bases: TGTGCCTGGGGGGAGGGGCAGGGCTACGAGCAGTACTTC. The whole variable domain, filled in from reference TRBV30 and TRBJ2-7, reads SQTIHQWPATLVQPVGSPLSLECTVEGTSNPNLYWYRQAAGRGLQLLFYSVGIGQISSEVPQNLSASRPQDRQFILSSKKLLLSDSGFYLCAWGEGQGYEQYFGPGTRLTVT.

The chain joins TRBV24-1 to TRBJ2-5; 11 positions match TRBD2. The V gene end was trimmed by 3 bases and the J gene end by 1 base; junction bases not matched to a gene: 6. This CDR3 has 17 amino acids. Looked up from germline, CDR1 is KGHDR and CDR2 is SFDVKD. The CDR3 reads CATSDHSGRDFQETQYF. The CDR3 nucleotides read TGTGCCACCAGTGATCATAGCGGGAGGGACTTCCAAGAGACCCAGTACTTC.

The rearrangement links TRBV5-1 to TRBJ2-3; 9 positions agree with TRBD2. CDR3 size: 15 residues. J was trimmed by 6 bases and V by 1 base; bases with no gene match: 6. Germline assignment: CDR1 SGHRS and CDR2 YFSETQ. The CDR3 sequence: CASSLRLAGTDTQYF. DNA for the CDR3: TGCGCCAGCAGCTTGAGGCTAGCGGGAACGGATACGCAGTATTTT.

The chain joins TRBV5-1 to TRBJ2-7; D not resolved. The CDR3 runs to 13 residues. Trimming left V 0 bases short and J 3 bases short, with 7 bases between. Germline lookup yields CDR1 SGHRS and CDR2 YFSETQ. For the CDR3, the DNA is TGCGCCAGCAGCTTGGCAGCCGACTACGAGCAGTACTTC. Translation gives CASSLAADYEQYF. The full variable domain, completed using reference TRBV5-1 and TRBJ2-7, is KAGVTQTPRYLIKTRGQQVTLSCSPISGHRSVSWYQQTPGQGLQFLFEYFSETQRNKGNFPGRFSGRQFSNSRSEMNVSTLELGDSALYLCASSLAADYEQYFGPGTRLTVT.

DNA of the CDR3: TGCGCCAGCAGCCAAGATGGGCGGACTAGCGGGGTCACAGATACGCAGTATTTT. Protein sequence: CASSQDGRTSGVTDTQYF. The V call is TRBV4-3, the J call TRBJ2-3, with 12 bases lining up with TRBD2. The germline CDR1 and CDR2 sequences are LGHNA and YSLEER. The CDR3 loop spans 18 amino acids. The junction had 6 bases not matched to a gene; V was cut back by 0 bases and J by 2 bases.

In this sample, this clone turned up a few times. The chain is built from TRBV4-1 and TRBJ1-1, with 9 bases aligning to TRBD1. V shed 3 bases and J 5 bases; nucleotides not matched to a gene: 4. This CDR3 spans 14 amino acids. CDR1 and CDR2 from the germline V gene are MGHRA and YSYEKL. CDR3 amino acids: CASSQRTGDTEAFF. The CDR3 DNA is TGCGCCAGCAGCCAGAGGACAGGGGATACTGAAGCTTTCTTT.

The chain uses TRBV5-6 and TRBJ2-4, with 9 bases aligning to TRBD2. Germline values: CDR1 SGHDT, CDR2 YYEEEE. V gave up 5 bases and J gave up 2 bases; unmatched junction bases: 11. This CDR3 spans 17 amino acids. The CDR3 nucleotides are TGTGCCAGCAGTGTGGGGAGCGGGAGGTTCCCCAAAAACATTCAGTACTTC. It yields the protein CASSVGSGRFPKNIQYF.

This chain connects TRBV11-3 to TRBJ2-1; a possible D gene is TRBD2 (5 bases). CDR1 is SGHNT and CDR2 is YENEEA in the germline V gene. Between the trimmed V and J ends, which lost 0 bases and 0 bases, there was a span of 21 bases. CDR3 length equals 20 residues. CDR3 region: CASSLEASSGRLSSYNEQFF. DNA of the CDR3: TGTGCCAGCAGCTTAGAGGCTTCGAGCGGACGGCTTAGCTCCTACAATGAGCAGTTCTTC.

In DNA form, the CDR3 reads TGCGCCAGCAGCTTGGGGCAGCGGTCCTATAATTCACCCCTCCACTTT. Translated: CASSLGQRSYNSPLHF. J is TRBJ1-6 and V is TRBV5-1; no clear D gene. Germline CDR1 is SGHRS and CDR2 is YFSETQ. The CDR3 totals 16 residues. V was shortened by 0 bases and J by 1 base, with 8 bases between the two germline ends.

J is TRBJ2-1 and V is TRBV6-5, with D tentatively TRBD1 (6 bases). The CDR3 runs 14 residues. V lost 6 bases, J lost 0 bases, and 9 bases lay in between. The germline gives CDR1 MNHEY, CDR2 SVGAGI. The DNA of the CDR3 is TGTGCCAGCAGCCAGGACAGCTCCTACAATGAGCAGTTCTTC. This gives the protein CASSQDSSYNEQFF.

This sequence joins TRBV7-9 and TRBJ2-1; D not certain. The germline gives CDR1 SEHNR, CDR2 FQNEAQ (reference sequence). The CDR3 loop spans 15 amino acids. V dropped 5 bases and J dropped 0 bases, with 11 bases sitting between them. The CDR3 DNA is TGTGCCAGCAGCACCATCTACGGCTCCTACAATGAGCAGTTCTTC. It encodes CASSTIYGSYNEQFF.

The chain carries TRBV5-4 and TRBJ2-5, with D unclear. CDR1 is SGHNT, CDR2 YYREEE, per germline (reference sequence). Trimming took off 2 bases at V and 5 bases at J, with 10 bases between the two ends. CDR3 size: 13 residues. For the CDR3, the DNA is TGTGCCAGCAGCTTTATTACGGGCGAGACCCAGTACTTC. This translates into CASSFITGETQYF.

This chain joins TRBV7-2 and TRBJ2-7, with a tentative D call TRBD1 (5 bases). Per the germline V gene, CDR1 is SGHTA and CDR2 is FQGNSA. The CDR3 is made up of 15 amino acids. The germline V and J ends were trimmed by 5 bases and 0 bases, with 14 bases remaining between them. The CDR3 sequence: CASSQTASYSYEQYF. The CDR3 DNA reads TGTGCCAGCAGCCAGACAGCAAGTTACTCCTACGAGCAGTACTTC.

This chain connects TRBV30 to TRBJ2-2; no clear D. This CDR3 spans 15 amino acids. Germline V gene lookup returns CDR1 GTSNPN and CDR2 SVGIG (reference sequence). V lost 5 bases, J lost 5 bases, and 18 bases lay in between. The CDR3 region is CAWFSSPVPTGELFF. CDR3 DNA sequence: TGTGCCTGGTTCTCGTCCCCAGTTCCGACCGGGGAGCTGTTTTTT.

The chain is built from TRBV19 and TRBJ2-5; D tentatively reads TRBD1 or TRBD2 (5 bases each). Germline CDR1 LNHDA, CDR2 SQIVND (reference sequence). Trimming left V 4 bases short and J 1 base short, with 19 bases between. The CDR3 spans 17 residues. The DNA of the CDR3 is TGTGCCAGTAGTACGGGCCCGGCTAGAGGGACCCAAGAGACCCAGTACTTC. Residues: CASSTGPARGTQETQYF.

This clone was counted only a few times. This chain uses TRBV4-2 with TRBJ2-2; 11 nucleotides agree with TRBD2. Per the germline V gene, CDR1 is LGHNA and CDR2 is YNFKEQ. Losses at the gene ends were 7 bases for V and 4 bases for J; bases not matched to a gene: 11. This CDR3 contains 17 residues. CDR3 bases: TGTGCCAGCACTGGACTAGCGGGTCGTTTTGGCACCGGGGAGCTGTTTTTT. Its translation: CASTGLAGRFGTGELFF.

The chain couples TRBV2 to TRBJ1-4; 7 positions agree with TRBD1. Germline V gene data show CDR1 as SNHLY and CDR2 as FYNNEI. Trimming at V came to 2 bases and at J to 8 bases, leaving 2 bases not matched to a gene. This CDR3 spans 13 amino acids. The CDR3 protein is CASSERGREKLFF. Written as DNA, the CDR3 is TGTGCCAGCAGTGAAAGGGGGCGGGAAAAACTGTTTTTT. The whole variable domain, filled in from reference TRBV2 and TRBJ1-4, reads EPEVTQTPSHQVTQMGQEVILRCVPISNHLYFYWYRQILGQKVEFLVSFYNNEISEKSEIFDDQFSVERPDGSNFTLKIRSTKLEDSAMYFCASSERGREKLFFGSGTQLSVL.

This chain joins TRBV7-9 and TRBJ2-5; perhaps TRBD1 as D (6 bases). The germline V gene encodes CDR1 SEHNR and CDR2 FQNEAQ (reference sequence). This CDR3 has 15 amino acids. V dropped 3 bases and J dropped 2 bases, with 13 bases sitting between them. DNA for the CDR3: TGTGCCAGCAGCTTGGGGGCCGGATGGCAAGAGACCCAGTACTTC. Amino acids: CASSLGAGWQETQYF.

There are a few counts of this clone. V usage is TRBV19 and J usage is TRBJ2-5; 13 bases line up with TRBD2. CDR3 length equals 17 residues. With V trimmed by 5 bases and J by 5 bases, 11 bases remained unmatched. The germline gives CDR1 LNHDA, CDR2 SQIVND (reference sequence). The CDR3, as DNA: TGTGCCAGTAGTCCTCGACTAGCGGGAGGTCGGGGGGAGACCCAGTACTTC. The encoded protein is CASSPRLAGGRGETQYF. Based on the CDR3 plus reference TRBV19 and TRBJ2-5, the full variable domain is DGGITQSPKYLFRKEGQNVTLSCEQNLNHDAMYWYRQDPGQGLRLIYYSQIVNDFQKGDIAEGYSVSREKKESFPLTVTSAQKNPTAFYLCASSPRLAGGRGETQYFGPGTRLLVL.

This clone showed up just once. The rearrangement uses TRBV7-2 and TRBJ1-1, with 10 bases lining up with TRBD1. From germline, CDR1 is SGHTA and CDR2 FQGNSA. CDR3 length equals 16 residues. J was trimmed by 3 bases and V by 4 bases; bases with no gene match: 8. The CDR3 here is CASSSPPGTGDTEAFF. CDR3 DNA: TGTGCCAGCAGCTCGCCGCCGGGGACAGGGGACACTGAAGCTTTCTTT.

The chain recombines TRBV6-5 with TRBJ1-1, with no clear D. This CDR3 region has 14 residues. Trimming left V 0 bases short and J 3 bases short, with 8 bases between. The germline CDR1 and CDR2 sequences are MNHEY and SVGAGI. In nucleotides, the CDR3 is TGTGCCAGCAGTTACTCCGACGGATACACTGAAGCTTTCTTT. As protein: CASSYSDGYTEAFF.

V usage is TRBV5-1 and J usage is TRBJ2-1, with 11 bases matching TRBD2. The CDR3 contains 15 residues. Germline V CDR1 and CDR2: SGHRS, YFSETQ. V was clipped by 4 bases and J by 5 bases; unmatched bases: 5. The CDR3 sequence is CASSELAGGNNEQFF. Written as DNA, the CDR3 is TGCGCCAGCAGCGAATTAGCGGGGGGGAACAATGAGCAGTTCTTC.

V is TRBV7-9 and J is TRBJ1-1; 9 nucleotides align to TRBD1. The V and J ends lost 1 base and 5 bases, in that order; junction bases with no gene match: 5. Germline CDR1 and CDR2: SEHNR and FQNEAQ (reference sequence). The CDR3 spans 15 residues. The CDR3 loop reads CASSLGQGDWTEAFF. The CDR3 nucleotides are TGTGCCAGCAGCTTAGGACAGGGGGACTGGACTGAAGCTTTCTTT.

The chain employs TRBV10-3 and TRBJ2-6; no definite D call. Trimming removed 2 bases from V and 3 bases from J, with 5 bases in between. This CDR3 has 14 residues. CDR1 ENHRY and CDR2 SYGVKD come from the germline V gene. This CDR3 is CAISEGHGANVLTF. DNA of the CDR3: TGTGCCATCAGTGAGGGGCATGGGGCCAACGTCCTGACTTTC.

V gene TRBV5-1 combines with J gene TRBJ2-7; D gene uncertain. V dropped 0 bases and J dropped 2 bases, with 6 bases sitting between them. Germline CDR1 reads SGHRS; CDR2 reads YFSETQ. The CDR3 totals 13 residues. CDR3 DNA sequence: TGCGCCAGCAGCTTGGATGGACCCTACGAGCAGTACTTC. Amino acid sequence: CASSLDGPYEQYF.

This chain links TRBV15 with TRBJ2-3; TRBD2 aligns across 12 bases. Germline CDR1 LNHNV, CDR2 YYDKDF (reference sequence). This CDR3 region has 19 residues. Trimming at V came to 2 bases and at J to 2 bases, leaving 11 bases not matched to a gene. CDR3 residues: CATSRLAGGPGSHTDTQYF. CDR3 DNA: TGTGCCACCAGCAGACTAGCGGGAGGGCCAGGATCCCACACAGATACGCAGTATTTT.

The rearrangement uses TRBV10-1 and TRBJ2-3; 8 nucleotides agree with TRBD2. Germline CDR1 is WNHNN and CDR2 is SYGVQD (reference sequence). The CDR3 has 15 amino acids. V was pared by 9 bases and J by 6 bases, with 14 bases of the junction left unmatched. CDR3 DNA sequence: TGCGCCAGTAGCGCGGGGGGCCCAGAGATGGATACGCAGTATTTT. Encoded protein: CASSAGGPEMDTQYF.